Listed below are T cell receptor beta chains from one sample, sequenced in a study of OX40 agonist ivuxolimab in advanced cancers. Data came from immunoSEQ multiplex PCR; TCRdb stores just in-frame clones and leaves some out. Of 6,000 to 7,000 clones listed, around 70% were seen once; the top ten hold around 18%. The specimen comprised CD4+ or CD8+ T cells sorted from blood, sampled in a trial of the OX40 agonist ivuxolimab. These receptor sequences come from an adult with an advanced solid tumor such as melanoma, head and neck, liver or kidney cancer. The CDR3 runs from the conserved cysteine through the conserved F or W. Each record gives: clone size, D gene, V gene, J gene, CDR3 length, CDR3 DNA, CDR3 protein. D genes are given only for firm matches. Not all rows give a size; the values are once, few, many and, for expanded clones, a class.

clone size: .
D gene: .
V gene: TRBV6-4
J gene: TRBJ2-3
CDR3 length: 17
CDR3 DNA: TGTGCCAGCAGTGACTCGAAACAGGGTGGGGGCGCGGATACGCAGTATTTT
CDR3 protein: CASSDSKQGGGADTQYF

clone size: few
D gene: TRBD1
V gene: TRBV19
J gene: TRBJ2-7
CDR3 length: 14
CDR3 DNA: TGTGCCAGTACCGTTGGACAGGGCGCCTACGAGCAGTACTTC
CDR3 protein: CASTVGQGAYEQYF

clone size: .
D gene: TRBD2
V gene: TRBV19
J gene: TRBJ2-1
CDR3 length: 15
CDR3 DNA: TGTGCCAGTAGTGCCACTAGCGGGGACTACAATGAGCAGTTCTTC
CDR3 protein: CASSATSGDYNEQFF

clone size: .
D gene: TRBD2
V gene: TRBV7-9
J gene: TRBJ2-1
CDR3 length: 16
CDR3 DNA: TGTGCCAGCAGCCCAAGACTAGCGGGAGGAGGGAATGAGCAGTTCTTC
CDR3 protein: CASSPRLAGGGNEQFF

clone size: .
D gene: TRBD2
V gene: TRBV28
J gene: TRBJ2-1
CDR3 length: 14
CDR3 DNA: TGTGCCAGCAGTTTTCGACTAGCGGGCGATGAGCAGTTCTTC
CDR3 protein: CASSFRLAGDEQFF

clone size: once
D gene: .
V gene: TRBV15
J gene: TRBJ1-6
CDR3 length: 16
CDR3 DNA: TGTGCCACCAGCAGAGATCAAGGGGGGCAGGATTCACCCCTCCACTTT
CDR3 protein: CATSRDQGGQDSPLHF

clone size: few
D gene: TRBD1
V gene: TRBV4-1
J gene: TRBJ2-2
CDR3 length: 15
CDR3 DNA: TGTGCCAGCAGCCAGGAGGACAGGGACACCGGGGAGCTGTTTTTT
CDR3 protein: CASSQEDRDTGELFF

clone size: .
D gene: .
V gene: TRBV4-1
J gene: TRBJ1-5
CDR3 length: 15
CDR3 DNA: TGCGCCAGCAACCCAGATTGGCAGGTTGGACAGCCCCAGCATTTT
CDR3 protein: CASNPDWQVGQPQHF

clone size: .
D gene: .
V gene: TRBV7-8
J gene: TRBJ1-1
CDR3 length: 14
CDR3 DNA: TGTGCCAGCAGCTCCGACAGGTGGTATACTGAAGCTTTCTTT
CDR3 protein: CASSSDRWYTEAFF

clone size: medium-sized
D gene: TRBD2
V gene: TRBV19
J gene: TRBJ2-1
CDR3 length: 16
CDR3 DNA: TGTGCCAGTAGTATATCACTACTAGCGGGAAAGAATGAGCAGTTCTTC
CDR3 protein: CASSISLLAGKNEQFF

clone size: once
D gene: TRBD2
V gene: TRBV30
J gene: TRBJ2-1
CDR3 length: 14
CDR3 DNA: TGTGCCTGGACTGAGACTAGCGTATACAATGAGCAGTTCTTC
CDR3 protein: CAWTETSVYNEQFF

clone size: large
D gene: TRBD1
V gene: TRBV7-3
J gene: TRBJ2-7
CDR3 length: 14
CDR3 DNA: TGTGCCGGATGCAGGGACAGGGGATCCCGCGAGCAGTACTTC
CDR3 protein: CAGCRDRGSREQYF

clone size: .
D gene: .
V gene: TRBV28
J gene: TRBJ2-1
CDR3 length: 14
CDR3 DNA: TGTGCCAGCAGAAGGGGGAAGGTAACTGGTGAGCAGTTCTTC
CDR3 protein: CASRRGKVTGEQFF

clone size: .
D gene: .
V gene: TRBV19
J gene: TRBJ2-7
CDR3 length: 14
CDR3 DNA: TGTGCCAGTAGTATTACGACAGAGATCTACGAGCAGTACTTC
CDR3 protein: CASSITTEIYEQYF

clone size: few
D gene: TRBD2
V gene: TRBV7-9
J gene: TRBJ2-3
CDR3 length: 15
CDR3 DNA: TGTGCCAGCAGCGGTACGAGGACTAGCGTAGATACGCAGTATTTT
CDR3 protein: CASSGTRTSVDTQYF

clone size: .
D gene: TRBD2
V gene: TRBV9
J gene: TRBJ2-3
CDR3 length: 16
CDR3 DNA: TGTGCCAGCAGCTTACGACTAGCGGGAGAGACAGATACGCAGTATTTT
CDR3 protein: CASSLRLAGETDTQYF

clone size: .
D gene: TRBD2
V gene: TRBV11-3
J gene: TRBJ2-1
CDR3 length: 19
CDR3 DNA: TGTGCCAGCAGTCCCGGTCGACTAGCGGAGGGGAGCTCCTACAATGAGCAGTTCTTC
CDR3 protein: CASSPGRLAEGSSYNEQFF

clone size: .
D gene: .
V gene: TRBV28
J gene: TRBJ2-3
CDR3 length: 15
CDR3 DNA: TGTGCCAGCAGTTTAACACTGGGAGAATATTATACGCAGTATTTT
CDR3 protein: CASSLTLGEYYTQYF

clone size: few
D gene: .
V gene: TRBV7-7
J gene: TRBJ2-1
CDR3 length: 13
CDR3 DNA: TGTGCTAGCAGCCCAGGGACCTACAATGAGCAGTTCTTC
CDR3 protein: CASSPGTYNEQFF

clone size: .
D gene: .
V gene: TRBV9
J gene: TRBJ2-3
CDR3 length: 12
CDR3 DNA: TGTGCCAGCAGCGTAGCAGGGGATACGCAGTATTTT
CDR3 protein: CASSVAGDTQYF

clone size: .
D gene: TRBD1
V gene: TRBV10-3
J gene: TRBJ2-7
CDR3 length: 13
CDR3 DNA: TGTGCCATCAACAGGGGCTCGTCCTACGAGCAGTACTTC
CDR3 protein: CAINRGSSYEQYF

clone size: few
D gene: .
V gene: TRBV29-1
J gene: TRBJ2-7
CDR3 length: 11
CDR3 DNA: TGCAGCGTTGGACAGACCTACGAGCAGTACTTC
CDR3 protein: CSVGQTYEQYF

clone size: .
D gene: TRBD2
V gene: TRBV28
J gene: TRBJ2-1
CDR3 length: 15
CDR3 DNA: TGTGCCAGCAGTTGGGTAGCGGGGTCTGACAATGAGCAGTTCTTC
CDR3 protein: CASSWVAGSDNEQFF

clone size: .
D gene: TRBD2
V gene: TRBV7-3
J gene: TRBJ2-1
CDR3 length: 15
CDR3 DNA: TGTGCCAGCGGTGTAGGGCTAGCGGGGTACAATGAGCAGTTCTTC
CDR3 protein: CASGVGLAGYNEQFF

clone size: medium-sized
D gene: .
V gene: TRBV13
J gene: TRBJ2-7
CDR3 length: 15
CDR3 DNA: TGTGCCAGCAGCCCCAGGGGCGACTACCATCTTGGGCAGTACTTC
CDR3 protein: CASSPRGDYHLGQYF

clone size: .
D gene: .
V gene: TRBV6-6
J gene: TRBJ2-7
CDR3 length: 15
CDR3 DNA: TGTGCCAGCAGTTACTCGGAACTAGCCACCTACGAGCAGTACTTC
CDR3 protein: CASSYSELATYEQYF

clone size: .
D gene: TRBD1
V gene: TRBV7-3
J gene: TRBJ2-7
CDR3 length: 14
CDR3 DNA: TGTGCCAGCAGCCCCGACAGGGGTTCCCACGAGCAGTACTTC
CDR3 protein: CASSPDRGSHEQYF

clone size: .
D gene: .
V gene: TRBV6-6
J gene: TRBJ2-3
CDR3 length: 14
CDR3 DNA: TGTGCCAGCAGTCTTCACCCAGGGGCGGATACGCAGTATTTT
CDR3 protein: CASSLHPGADTQYF

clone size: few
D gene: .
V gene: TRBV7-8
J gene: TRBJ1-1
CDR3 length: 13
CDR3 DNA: TGTGCCAGCAGCTTATATGGGAACACTGAAGCTTTCTTT
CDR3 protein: CASSLYGNTEAFF

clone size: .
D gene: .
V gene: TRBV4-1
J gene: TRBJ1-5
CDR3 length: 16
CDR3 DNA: TGCGCCAGCAGCCAAGACTGGCATAATAGCAATCAGCCCCAGCATTTT
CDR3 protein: CASSQDWHNSNQPQHF

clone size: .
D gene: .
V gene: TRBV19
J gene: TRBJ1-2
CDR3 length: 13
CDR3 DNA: TGTGCCAGTACTCCAGACCTCTTCTATGGCTACACCTTC
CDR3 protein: CASTPDLFYGYTF

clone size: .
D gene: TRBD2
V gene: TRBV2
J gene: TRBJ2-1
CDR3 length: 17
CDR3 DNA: TGTGCCAGCATCTCTCTCGGGACTAGCCTATCCTACAATGAGCAGTTCTTC
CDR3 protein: CASISLGTSLSYNEQFF

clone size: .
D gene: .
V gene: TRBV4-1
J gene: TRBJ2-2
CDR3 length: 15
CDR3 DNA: TGCGCCAGCCAGACCGGGACCGCCAGCACCGGGGAGCTGTTTTTT
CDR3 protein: CASQTGTASTGELFF

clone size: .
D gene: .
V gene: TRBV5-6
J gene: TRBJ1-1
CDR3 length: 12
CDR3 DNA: TGTGCCAGCAGCTTGGACGGCGCTGAAGCTTTCTTT
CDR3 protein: CASSLDGAEAFF

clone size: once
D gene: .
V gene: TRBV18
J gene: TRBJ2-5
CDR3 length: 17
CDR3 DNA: TGTGCCAGCTCACCACGGGAAAACACTTTAGAAGGCGAGACCCAGTACTTC
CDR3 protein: CASSPRENTLEGETQYF

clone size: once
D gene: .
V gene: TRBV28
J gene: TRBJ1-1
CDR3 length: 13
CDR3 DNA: TGTGCCAGCAGTGGGGGGCCGGGAACTGAAGCTTTCTTT
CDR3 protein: CASSGGPGTEAFF

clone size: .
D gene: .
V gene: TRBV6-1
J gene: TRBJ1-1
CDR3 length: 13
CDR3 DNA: TGTGCCAGCAGTGGGGGCAGCTACACTGAAGCTTTCTTT
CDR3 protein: CASSGGSYTEAFF

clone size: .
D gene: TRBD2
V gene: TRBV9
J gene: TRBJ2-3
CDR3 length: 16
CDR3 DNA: TGTGCCAGCAGCGTAGGAACTAGCGGACTCACAGATACGCAGTATTTT
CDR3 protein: CASSVGTSGLTDTQYF

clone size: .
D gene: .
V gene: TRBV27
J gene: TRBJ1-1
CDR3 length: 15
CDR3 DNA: TGTGCCAGCAGTTTATCGATGGGGTTTAACACTGAAGCTTTCTTT
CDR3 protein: CASSLSMGFNTEAFF

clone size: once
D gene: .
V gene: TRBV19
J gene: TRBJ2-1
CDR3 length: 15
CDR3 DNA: TGTGCCAGTAGTCCCACAGGGTCCGCCTACAATGAGCAGTTCTTC
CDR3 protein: CASSPTGSAYNEQFF

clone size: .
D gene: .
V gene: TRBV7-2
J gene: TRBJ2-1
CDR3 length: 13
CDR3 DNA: TGTGCCAGCAGCCCTGGTGGCGTAGGTGAGCAGTTCTTC
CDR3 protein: CASSPGGVGEQFF

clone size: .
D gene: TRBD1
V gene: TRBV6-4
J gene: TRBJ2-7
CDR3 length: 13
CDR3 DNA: TGTGCCAGCACCCCTGGACAGGGTGGGGAGCAGTACTTC
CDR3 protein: CASTPGQGGEQYF

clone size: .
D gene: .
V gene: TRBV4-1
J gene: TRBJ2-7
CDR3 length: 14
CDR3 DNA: TGCGCCAGCAGCCAAGTCAGGGCTTCCTACGAGCAGTACTTC
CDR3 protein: CASSQVRASYEQYF